Listed here are 18 T cell receptor beta chains from one sample, sequenced in a study of blood T cell repertoires in COVID-19. Libraries were prepared by immunoSEQ multiplex PCR; TCRdb keeps only in-frame clonotypes and omits some of them. The sample comprises about 260,000 clones, about nine tenths of which are singletons, and 2% to 2.5% rests with the top ten. Sequencing was performed on peripheral blood. The receptors were sampled from a woman between 50 and 59 years old who had recovered from COVID-19.

The rearrangement joins TRBV15 to TRBJ2-7, with D perhaps TRBD1 (6 bases). The CDR3 extends over 14 amino acids. Trimming shortened V by 5 bases and J by 0 bases, and 11 bases separated the two germline ends. Germline-derived CDR1 and CDR2 are LNHNV and YYDKDF (reference sequence). The CDR3 reads CATSARGSSYEQYF. The CDR3 region has the DNA TGTGCCACCAGCGCAAGGGGGAGCTCCTACGAGCAGTACTTC.

A remark on this clone: No DNA is shown, since the ends of the CDR3 on it are uncertain; the CDR3 is the one TCRdb lists. The V gene is TRBV2, the J gene TRBJ1-6; TRBD1 is the table's D call, not checked against the DNA. The germline V gene encodes CDR1 SNHLY and CDR2 FYNNEI. With termini counted, the CDR3 has 15 amino acids. The CDR3 protein is CASILGHSYNSPLHF.

The chain carries TRBV19 and TRBJ2-1, with 7 positions matching TRBD2. The CDR3 is 17 amino acids. CDR1 LNHDA and CDR2 SQIVND come from the germline V gene (reference sequence). Trimming cost V 6 bases and J 0 bases; bases outside gene matches: 11. CDR3 residues: CASRALALISSYNEQFF. The DNA for the CDR3 is TGTGCCAGTAGGGCACTAGCGCTCATTAGCTCCTACAATGAGCAGTTCTTC.

Only one count was recorded for this clone. This chain uses TRBV5-6 with TRBJ1-1, with 8 bases aligning to TRBD1. CDR3 length: 17 residues. Germline assignment: CDR1 SGHDT and CDR2 YYEEEE. The trim removed 4 bases at V and 5 bases at J, leaving 16 bases unmatched. CDR3: CASSRLRSQGDATEAFF. The DNA of the CDR3 is TGTGCCAGCAGCCGACTGAGATCACAGGGGGATGCGACTGAAGCTTTCTTT. The variable domain in full, completed from reference TRBV5-6 and TRBJ1-1, reads DAGVTQSPTHLIKTRGQQVTLRCSPKSGHDTVSWYQQALGQGPQFIFQYYEEEERQRGNFPDRFSGHQFPNYSSELNVNALLLGDSALYLCASSRLRSQGDATEAFFGQGTRLTVV.

This clone was recorded only once. The chain employs TRBV5-1 and TRBJ2-1, with TRBD2 identical over 8 bases. With 2 bases clipped from V and 5 bases from J, the junction kept 9 bases outside the gene matches. Germline V lookup: CDR1 SGHRS, CDR2 YFSETQ. CDR3 length equals 16 residues. The CDR3 is CASSFAAGGSHNEQFF. The CDR3 region has the DNA TGCGCCAGCAGCTTCGCGGCGGGAGGATCCCACAATGAGCAGTTCTTC.

This rearrangement joins TRBV19 to TRBJ1-2; D may be TRBD1 (5 bases). Trimming shortened V by 11 bases and J by 4 bases, and 14 bases separated the two germline ends. The V gene's germline CDR1 is LNHDA and CDR2 SQIVND (reference sequence). The length of the CDR3 is 12 residues. The CDR3 DNA follows: TGTGCCGTACCTAGACAGCCCTATGGCTACACCTTC. It encodes CAVPRQPYGYTF.

The V call is TRBV5-5, the J call TRBJ1-1, with a tentative D call TRBD1 (5 bases). The germline CDR1 and CDR2 sequences are SGHKS and YYEKEE (reference sequence). This CDR3 has 14 amino acids. The V gene lost 3 bases and the J gene lost 0 bases, with 9 bases spanning the gap. The CDR3: CASSYQGMNTEAFF. In DNA, the CDR3 is TGTGCCAGCAGCTATCAGGGTATGAACACTGAAGCTTTCTTT.

In this sample, this clone turned up once. V is TRBV25-1 and J is TRBJ1-6; the D gene is possibly TRBD1 (5 bases). The CDR3 has 15 amino acids. The V gene's germline CDR1 is MGHDK and CDR2 SYGVNS. V shed 2 bases and J shed 5 bases, with 10 bases lying between them. The CDR3 is CASSEVGANNSPLHF. The CDR3 DNA reads as TGTGCCAGCAGTGAAGTTGGGGCGAATAATTCACCCCTCCACTTT. Supplemented by reference TRBV25-1 and TRBJ1-6, the full variable domain reads EADIYQTPRYLVIGTGKKITLECSQTMGHDKMYWYQQDPGMELHLIHYSYGVNSTEKGDLSSESTVSRIRTEHFPLTLESARPSHTSQYLCASSEVGANNSPLHFGNGTRLTVT.

J is TRBJ1-1 and V is TRBV5-4; a possible D gene is TRBD1 (5 bases). This CDR3 contains 13 residues. CDR1 and CDR2 from the germline V gene are SGHNT and YYREEE (reference sequence). The V gene lost 7 bases and the J gene lost 1 base, with 11 bases spanning the gap. The CDR3, as DNA: TGTGCCAGCCAGGGTAAGGCGAACACTGAAGCTTTCTTT. This encodes CASQGKANTEAFF.

The CDR3 region is CASSLGWPGLGEAFF. Written as DNA, the CDR3 is TGTGCCAGCAGCCTAGGGTGGCCCGGGTTGGGTGAAGCTTTCTTT. The chain recombines TRBV7-9 with TRBJ1-1, with D uncertain. The CDR3 spans 15 residues. V lost 5 bases and J lost 7, with 20 bases in between. Germline V gene lookup returns CDR1 SEHNR and CDR2 FQNEAQ (reference sequence).

The chain recombines TRBV18 with TRBJ2-7, with TRBD2 matching over 12 bases. The V gene's germline CDR1 is KGHSH and CDR2 LQKENI. The CDR3 length is 17 residues. V lost 0 bases and J lost 2; bases outside the gene matches: 5. The CDR3 loop is CASSPPTSGSRAYEQYF. CDR3 nucleotide sequence: TGTGCCAGCTCACCACCGACTAGCGGGAGTAGGGCCTACGAGCAGTACTTC.

The rearrangement uses TRBV30 and TRBJ1-2; 7 bases line up with TRBD1. Germline lookup yields CDR1 GTSNPN and CDR2 SVGIG (reference sequence). There are 16 residues in the CDR3. V was pared by 4 bases and J by 8 bases, with 19 bases of the junction left unmatched. The CDR3 region has the DNA TGTGCCTGGATCGGGAGTGGGGGACAGCTGGGGAAGGGCTACACCTTC. This encodes CAWIGSGGQLGKGYTF. The entire variable domain, with the rest obtained from reference TRBV30 and TRBJ1-2, is as follows: SQTIHQWPATLVQPVGSPLSLECTVEGTSNPNLYWYRQAAGRGLQLLFYSVGIGQISSEVPQNLSASRPQDRQFILSSKKLLLSDSGFYLCAWIGSGGQLGKGYTFGSGTRLTVV.

The chain links TRBV6-5 to TRBJ1-2; a possible D gene is TRBD1 (6 bases). The germline V gene has CDR1 MNHEY and CDR2 SVGAGI. The V gene lost 8 bases and the J gene lost 8 bases, with 12 bases spanning the gap. CDR3 length equals 11 residues. The CDR3 region is CASGQPKGYTF. Here the CDR3 DNA reads TGTGCCAGCGGACAGCCCAAAGGCTACACCTTC.

The gene calls are TRBV4-2 and TRBJ2-7, with 11 bases aligning to TRBD1. The germline CDR1 and CDR2 sequences are LGHNA and YNFKEQ. V was pared by 4 bases and J by 5 bases, with 7 bases of the junction left unmatched. This CDR3 contains 15 residues. The CDR3 spells CASSPSGTGGDEQYF. The CDR3 region has the DNA TGTGCCAGCAGCCCCTCCGGGACAGGGGGAGACGAGCAGTACTTC.

The chain joins TRBV4-3 to TRBJ1-2; D remains ambiguous. CDR1 is LGHNA, CDR2 YSLEER, per germline. V gave up 5 bases and J gave up 7 bases, with 26 bases separating them. CDR3 size: 17 residues. The chain's CDR3 is CASSGTYEANYGSGYTF. Here the CDR3 DNA reads TGCGCCAGCAGCGGTACATATGAGGCGAACTATGGCTCTGGCTACACCTTC.

The chain is built from TRBV27 and TRBJ2-1; the match to TRBD2 covers 12 bases. Trimming removed 2 bases from V and 6 bases from J; junction bases left unmatched: 5. The CDR3 loop spans 16 amino acids. Germline-derived CDR1 and CDR2 are MNHEY and SMNVEV (reference sequence). CDR3 in amino acids: CASSLTTSGGINEQFF. The CDR3 nucleotides read TGTGCCAGCAGTTTAACCACTAGCGGGGGGATCAATGAGCAGTTCTTC.

The chain recombines TRBV6-2 or TRBV6-3 with TRBJ1-5; 11 nucleotides align to TRBD1. Per germline, CDR1 MNHEY and CDR2 SVGEGT. The ends lost 5 bases at V and 7 bases at J; junction bases unmatched: 7. The CDR3 is made up of 15 amino acids. CDR3 in DNA: TGTGCCAGCAGTCGCTGGACAGGGGGCCGCCAGCCCCAGCATTTT. Amino acid sequence: CASSRWTGGRQPQHF.

The chain is built from TRBV21-1 and TRBJ2-1; the D segment call TRBD2 is taken from the table without a DNA check. TRBV21-1 represents a pseudogene. The CDR3 runs to 14 residues. CDR3 nucleotides: TGTGCCAGCAGCCGCAGCGGGATCTACAATGAGCAGTTCTTC. This gives the protein CASSRSGIYNEQFF.